One sample yielded the 5 T cell receptor beta chains listed below, sequenced in a study of early T cells in non-severe SARS-CoV-2 infection (dated by TCRdb to the early 2020s). Library preparation was by 5' RACE. The data were produced on a NextSeq 500. TCRdb ran its own pipeline on the public reads, namely fastp trimming at Q25 and MiXCR clone calling, and kept in-frame beta chains. Each record represents a unique CDR3 protein, reported with the most common genes and DNA among its rows. The sample table records some 80,000 distinct CDR3 sequences; less than 5.5% of these occur just once. Around 7.5% of the sample goes to the ten largest clones. This material consisted of whole blood, taken at baseline. The receptors were sampled from an adult who was a healthcare worker with PCR-confirmed SARS-CoV-2 infection or an uninfected control (not recorded which).

The J gene is TRBJ2-7, the V gene TRBV7-6; the D is unclear. The V gene's germline CDR1 is SGHVS and CDR2 FNYEAQ. The CDR3 length is 15 residues. V lost 5 bases and J lost 0, with 14 bases in between. Here the CDR3 reads CASSPSKLGSYEQYF. The CDR3 DNA reads as TGTGCCAGCAGCCCCTCCAAGTTGGGCTCCTACGAGCAGTACTTC.

The chain has TRBV28 and TRBJ2-7; 10 nucleotides line up with TRBD1. The germline CDR1 and CDR2 sequences are MDHEN and SYDVKM. This CDR3 is built from 18 residues. V dropped 7 bases and J dropped 1; count of bases not matched to a gene: 16. The CDR3 region has the DNA TGTGCCAGCACAGAACCGGGACAGGGGTTGGTAGGGTCCTACGAGCAGTACTTC. The encoded protein is CASTEPGQGLVGSYEQYF.

The rearrangement links TRBV29-1 to TRBJ2-7; 7 bases agree with TRBD1. The CDR3 runs to 12 residues. Germline V lookup: CDR1 SQVTM, CDR2 ANQGSEA. V lost 2 bases and J lost 2; bases outside the gene matches: 0. The CDR3 nucleotides read TGCAGCGTTGAACAGGGGGCCTACGAGCAGTACTTC. This encodes CSVEQGAYEQYF.

There are many counts of this clonotype. The rearrangement joins TRBV19 to TRBJ2-3, with D perhaps TRBD1 or TRBD2 (5 bases each). The CDR3 runs 16 residues. The ends were cut back, 1 base at V and 0 bases at J, with 11 bases in the middle. CDR1 and CDR2 (germline): LNHDA, SQIVND (reference sequence). CDR3 nucleotide sequence: TGTGCCAGTAGTATAGGGGAGTGGACAAGCACAGATACGCAGTATTTT. Amino acid sequence: CASSIGEWTSTDTQYF.

Many counts were recorded for this clonotype. The DNA for the CDR3 is TGTGCCAGCAGCCCAGGGGTGGCCTACAATGAGCAGTTCTTC. It specifies CASSPGVAYNEQFF. This chain links TRBV6-5 with TRBJ2-1; TRBD1 might be the D (6 bases). The germline gives CDR1 MNHEY, CDR2 SVGAGI. The CDR3 runs to 14 residues. The V and J ends lost 6 bases and 2 bases respectively, with 11 bases between them.